This T cell receptor (beta chain) appears in the sequencing data of a study of cytomegalovirus exposure and HLA in healthy donors listed by TCRdb under 2017. About the full investigation: In an earlier analysis of around 540 of the donors, 276 Gb of sequence data and some 100 million unique TCR beta sequences from about 180 million T cells were reported. Around 320 gigabases of sequencing data and tens of millions of unique TCR sequences were included in an early release covering about 700 HLA-typed donors. The genetic ancestry cluster associated with self-reported Caucasian donors included about four fifths of the 300 to 450 genotyped donors. The study was designed to test whether signatures of past pathogen exposure could be identified by cataloging public T cell receptors. The study profiled the T cell repertoires of about 640 subjects by immunosequencing and related them to cytomegalovirus serostatus. Besides the first cohort of 666 subjects, a separate validation cohort made up of roughly 130 different subjects was used. The study combined high-throughput TCR immunosequencing, statistical association of individual TCRs with disease status, and machine learning to predict cytomegalovirus infection status. To study patterns of TCR occurrence, a later analysis re-analyzed previously published TCR beta repertoires from around 670 donors and added high-resolution HLA genotyping. Rather than using new phenotypic data, the later analysis identified candidate immune exposures from TCR beta sequences and from how often those sequences occurred across donors. An earlier analysis of several hundred of the donors applied high-throughput TCR beta sequencing to assess whether each TCR beta V gene segment acted as functional or pseudogenic. Alongside the repertoire data, information on donor age, sex, ethnicity and CMV serostatus was compiled. A later genetic analysis used genome-wide SNP genotypes for about 60% of the roughly 700 donors, treating that subset as a discovery cohort. All discovery cohort repertoires had been generated using a single sequencing platform. HLA typing covered class I and class II loci at four-digit resolution. Typing coverage varied by locus: 629-630 donors for A, B, C, DRB1 and DQB1; about 520 for DQA1; 600 to 610 for DPA1; 450 to 480 for DPB1. Roughly 5 DR-DQ haplotypes were treated as single units for association and clustering because of strong linkage in the cohort. Among 300 to 500 genotyped donors of the cohort, an average of around 240,000 unique TCR beta nucleotide sequences was sequenced per donor, of which 15% to 20% were non-productive.

The cohort comprised approximately 700 healthy bone marrow donors. At the time of sampling, all cohort members were nominally healthy, though unrecorded immune exposures were likely present. The donor was CMV seronegative and belonged to the group of under 400 seronegative cohort members. A peripheral blood sample was provided by each donor, and peripheral blood mononuclear cells were used for TCR beta sequencing. The Qiagen DNeasy Blood Extraction Kit was used to extract genomic DNA from the blood cell samples. What the authors observed across the whole study: Most TCR sequences were seen in very few donors, while some public TCRs were found in many individuals. According to a later analysis, parvovirus B19, influenza, CMV and Epstein-Barr virus appeared linked to several top co-occurrence clusters. In a later analysis, the rate of TCR association differed among HLA loci, with DRB1 alleles having the most associated TCRs and HLA-C alleles having the fewest. An earlier analysis of approximately 540 of the donors showed that most TCR beta V segments appeared in productive rearrangements either about 87% or about 30% of the time, which broadly matched IMGT annotations. A later analysis found that most CMV-associated TCR beta chains appeared HLA-restricted, with HLA associations seemingly driven largely by CMV exposure. In both the original and validation cohorts, the classifier was reported to diagnose cytomegalovirus status with high specificity and sensitivity. The sequencing pipeline was judged likely to have produced a cluster of highly shared sequence variants as a technical artifact. When HLA alleles, especially DR and DQ, strongly co-occurred, TCR associations were difficult to assign to individual alleles. The authors suggested that the approach could potentially be extended to other disease states and immunological phenotypes. Sequencing depth was assumed to be roughly uniform across donors in the presence/absence analyses, though that assumption may not hold. In this cohort, only TCR beta chains were sequenced, and detectable features were limited by the absence of alpha or paired-chain data. A later genetic analysis reported fewer N-insertions in productive TCRs among donors in an Asian-associated ancestry cluster than the roughly 700-donor mean. Because counts were too low, about 15 rarely observed V segments, including chromosome 9 orphons, were left out of the earlier analysis of a few hundred of the donors. Correlated functional status among segregating V segments might be attributable to linkage disequilibrium, but an unknown experimental factor could not be ruled out. A further reported finding was that TCR beta sequences accurately predicted the HLA-A and HLA-B alleles for most subjects in the first cohort. In a later analysis, HLA-associated TCR beta chains showed more clonal expansion and lower generation probabilities than non-associated chains that were equally common. In the study, approximately 150 TCR beta chains were listed as associated with cytomegalovirus. A few of the identified cytomegalovirus-associated TCR beta chains were confirmed in vitro to be specific for cytomegalovirus antigens. Immune exposure information for the cohort was limited to CMV serostatus. Because the 87-base-pair reads could not distinguish some IMGT-functional V segments, including TRBV6-2 and TRBV6-3, those segments were excluded. In a later analysis, around 15,000 TCR beta sequences were associated with specific HLA alleles at a false discovery rate of 0.05. HLA typing was unavailable for some donors at each locus, so association tests used only the typed subset. V-gene and J-gene trimming of TCR beta chains was associated with a missense DCLRE1C variant in a later genetic analysis, and the association was replicated in an independent cohort.

The method was the immunoSEQ multiplex PCR assay. For the multiplex PCR, a mixture combining 60 forward primers for TCR Vbeta segments and 13 reverse primers for TCR Jbeta segments was used. The CDR3 region of rearranged TCR beta genes was amplified from genomic DNA by a multiplex PCR assay. On the Illumina HiSeq System, the amplified TCR beta libraries were sequenced as 87-base-pair reads. On the authors' methods: In a later analysis, about 80 million unique TCR beta chains were counted across the approximately 620 repertoires, and roughly 11 million of these chains were shared by at least two donors. Raw reads were error-corrected and collapsed into unique sequences by a nearest-neighbor algorithm in which closely related sequences were merged to remove PCR and sequencing errors. V, D and J gene segments were assigned by aligning CDR3 sequences to IMGT reference sequences. For a sequence to be retained, a match of at least six nucleotides was required to both a V gene segment and a J gene segment. A rearrangement was called productive if the CDR3 had no stop codons and remained in frame with V and J, and every other rearrangement was called non-productive. Following IMGT convention, CDR3 was defined as the stretch from the second conserved V-encoded cysteine up to the conserved J-encoded phenylalanine. The earlier analysis of some 550 of the donors excluded any sequence lacking an unambiguous match to a single V gene segment. In an earlier analysis of around 600 of the donors, V segments were called functional above 56.7% productive rearrangements and were called segregating when the between-donor standard deviation exceeded 5%. To diagnose cytomegalovirus status from the catalog of TCR beta chain sequences, a statistical classification framework was built. V and J gene assignment, in a later analysis, came from comparing TCR nucleotide sequences with IMGT/GENE-DB human TR gene sequences. A later analysis assigned CDR3 sequences and most-parsimonious VDJ recombination scenarios with the TCRdist pipeline. In a later analysis, every TCR beta chain was defined by the combination of its CDR3 amino acid sequence and its V-gene family, and reads without a unique V-gene family were dropped. As a way to deal with suspected cross-contamination and a sequencing artifact, a later analysis dropped approximately 570 nucleotide sequences that were highly shared and had low generation probability. A later analysis calculated a clonal expansion index for each public chain from normalized within-repertoire ranks of inferred template counts. Generation probabilities in a later analysis came from a VDJ recombination model fitted to out-of-frame rearrangements, and those results were checked against IGoR. A later analysis scored TCR-TCR, TCR-HLA and TCR-CMV co-occurrence with hypergeometric tests, applying a repertoire-size bias correction to TCR pairs. To estimate false discovery rates, a later analysis permuted the HLA or CMV assignments 20 times. In a later analysis, co-occurring TCRs were grouped using DBSCAN, with TCRdist sequence similarity added in when clustering inside HLA-allele-positive subsets. Co-occurrence clustering excluded repertoires with fewer than 30,000 or more than 120,000 public chains, plus five with anomalous nucleotide sharing. TCRdb provides this immuneACCESS table in a form limited to in-frame rearrangements. Some clones are lacking; in checked studies, under half of them reflect an unresolved V gene, and why the rest are absent is not known. For V, J and clone size, that table is used; D and trimming come from the DNA. This sample's records show tens of thousands of clones. The ten largest clonotypes hold more than 0.9% of the sample.

On this clone: It has no known antigen specificity.

Its CDR3 holds 21 amino acids, cysteine through phenylalanine. Only the CDR3 part of the read is kept: 63 bases, read in frame from the first base. Between the V and J ends, shortened by 6 bases and 1 base respectively, the junction contains 34 bases. The germline V gene gives CDR1 as MGHRA and CDR2 as YSYEKL. This TCR was recovered from a woman aged 40 to 50 in good health and CMV-seronegative. This chain joins TRBV4-1 to TRBJ2-7, with the D gene not clear enough to name. What was sequenced was PBMCs. The CDR3 in this case is CASSLISILVPSKIVSYEQYF. The DNA is TGCGCCAGCAGTCTAATATCTATCCTGGTCCCGAGTAAAATCGTATCCTACGAGCAGTACTTC.